A single T cell receptor beta chain is shown here with its context. Its recognized antigen is unknown. Per-base qualities were not stored, and no clone one base away is much larger. These data originate in a study of T cell changes during pregnancy in multiple sclerosis (dated by TCRdb to the late 2010s). As for the study more broadly: The study examined how the T cell repertoire changed over the course of pregnancy in women with multiple sclerosis.

The method was the immunoSEQ multiplex PCR assay. TCRdb stores this immuneACCESS table with in-frame sequences only. Part of the clones is absent; in the studies checked, under half of the shortfall reflects unresolved V genes, and no reason is known for the rest. The sample table lists about 100,000 clones, approximately 92% of them with a count of one. The biggest ten clones account for 2% to 3% of the sample. This receptor was obtained from a female donor with multiple sclerosis, enrolled in a pregnancy study. Source: peripheral blood, taken in the first trimester of pregnancy.

The sequenced DNA: TGCAGCGTCGCCACAGGGGGCCGAGGCTACACCTTC. Its protein is CSVATGGRGYTF. The chain links TRBV29-1 with TRBJ1-2; 9 bases in the middle match TRBD1. CDR1 and CDR2 are drawn from the germline V gene: SQVTM, ANQGSEA. Compared with germline, V lacks 6 bases and J lacks 8 bases; bases without a gene match: 7. CDR3 length: 12 amino acids, cysteine to phenylalanine. The retained sequence is limited to the CDR3, 36 bases, with the frame set at the first base.